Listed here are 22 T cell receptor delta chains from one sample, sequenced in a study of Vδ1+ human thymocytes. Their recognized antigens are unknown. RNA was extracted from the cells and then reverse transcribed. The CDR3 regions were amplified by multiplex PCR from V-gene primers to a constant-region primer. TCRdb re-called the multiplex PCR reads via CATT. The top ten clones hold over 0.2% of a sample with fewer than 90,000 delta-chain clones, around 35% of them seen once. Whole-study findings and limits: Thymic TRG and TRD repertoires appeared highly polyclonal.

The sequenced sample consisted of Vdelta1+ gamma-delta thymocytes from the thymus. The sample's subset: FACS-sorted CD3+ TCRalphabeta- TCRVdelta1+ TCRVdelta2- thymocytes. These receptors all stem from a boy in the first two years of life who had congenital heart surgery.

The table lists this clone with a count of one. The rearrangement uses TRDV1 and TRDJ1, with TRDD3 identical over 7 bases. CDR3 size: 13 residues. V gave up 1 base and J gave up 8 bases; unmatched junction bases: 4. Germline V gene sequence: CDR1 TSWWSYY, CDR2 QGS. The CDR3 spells CALGERGWGKLIF. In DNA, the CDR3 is TGTGCTCTTGGGGAACGCGGCTGGGGGAAACTCATCTTT.

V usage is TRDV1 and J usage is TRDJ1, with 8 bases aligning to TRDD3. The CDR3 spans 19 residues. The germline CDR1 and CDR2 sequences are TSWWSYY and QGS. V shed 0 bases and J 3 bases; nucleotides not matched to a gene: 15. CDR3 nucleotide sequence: TGTGCTCTTGGGGAACTATCCTACGGATTCGGGGATACCGCCGATAAACTCATCTTT. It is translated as CALGELSYGFGDTADKLIF.

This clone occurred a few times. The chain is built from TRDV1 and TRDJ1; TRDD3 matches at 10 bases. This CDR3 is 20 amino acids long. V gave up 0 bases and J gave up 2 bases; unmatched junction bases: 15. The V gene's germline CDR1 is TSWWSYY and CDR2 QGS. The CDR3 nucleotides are TGTGCTCTTGGGGAACTACCTACACCACGGGGGATACGGGAGACCGATAAACTCATCTTT. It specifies CALGELPTPRGIRETDKLIF.

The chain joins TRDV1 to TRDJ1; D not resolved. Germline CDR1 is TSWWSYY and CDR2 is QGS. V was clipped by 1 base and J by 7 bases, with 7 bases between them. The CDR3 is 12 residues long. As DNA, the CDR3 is TGTGCTCTTGGGGAACGTGGATGTAAACTCATCTTT. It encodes CALGERGCKLIF.

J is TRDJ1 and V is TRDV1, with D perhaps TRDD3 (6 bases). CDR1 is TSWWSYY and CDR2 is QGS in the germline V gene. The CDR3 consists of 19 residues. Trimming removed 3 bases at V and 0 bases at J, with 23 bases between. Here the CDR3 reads CALGETRRGGKMYTDKLIF. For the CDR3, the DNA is TGTGCTCTTGGGGAGACACGCCGTGGGGGCAAAATGTACACCGATAAACTCATCTTT.

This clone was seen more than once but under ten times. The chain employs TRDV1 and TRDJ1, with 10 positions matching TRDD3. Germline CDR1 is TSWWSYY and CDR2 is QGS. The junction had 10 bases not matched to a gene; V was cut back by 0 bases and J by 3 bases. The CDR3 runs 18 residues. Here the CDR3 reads CALGELAHVLGDSDKLIF. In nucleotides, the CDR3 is TGTGCTCTTGGGGAACTAGCCCACGTACTGGGGGATTCCGATAAACTCATCTTT.

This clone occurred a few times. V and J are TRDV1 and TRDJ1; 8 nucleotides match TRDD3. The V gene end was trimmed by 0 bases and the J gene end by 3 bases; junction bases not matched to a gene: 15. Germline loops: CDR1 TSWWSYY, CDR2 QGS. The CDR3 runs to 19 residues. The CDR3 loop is CALGELYYYSGIPADKLIF. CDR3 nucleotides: TGTGCTCTTGGGGAACTATATTATTATTCGGGGATACCGGCCGATAAACTCATCTTT.

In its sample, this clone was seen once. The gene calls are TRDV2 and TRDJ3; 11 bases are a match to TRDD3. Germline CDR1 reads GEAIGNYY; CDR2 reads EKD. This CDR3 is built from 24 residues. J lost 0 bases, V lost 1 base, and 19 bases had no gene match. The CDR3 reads CACDTEVPRVLGDTSSWDTRQMFF. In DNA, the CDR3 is TGTGCCTGTGACACGGAGGTACCGAGGGTTCTGGGGGATACTAGCTCCTGGGACACCCGACAGATGTTTTTC.

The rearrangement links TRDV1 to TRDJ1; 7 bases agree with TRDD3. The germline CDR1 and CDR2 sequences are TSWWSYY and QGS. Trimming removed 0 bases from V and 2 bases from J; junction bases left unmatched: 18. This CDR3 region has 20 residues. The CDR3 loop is CALGELGSPGRIRGTDKLIF. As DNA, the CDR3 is TGTGCTCTTGGGGAACTGGGTTCCCCGGGGCGGATACGGGGGACCGATAAACTCATCTTT.

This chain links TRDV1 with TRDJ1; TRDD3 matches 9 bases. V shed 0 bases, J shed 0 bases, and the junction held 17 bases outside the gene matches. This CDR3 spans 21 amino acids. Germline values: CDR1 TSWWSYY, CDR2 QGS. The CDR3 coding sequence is TGTGCTCTTGGGGAACTTTCCTACGGGGACTGGGGGACCTCTTACACCGATAAACTCATCTTT. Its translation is CALGELSYGDWGTSYTDKLIF.

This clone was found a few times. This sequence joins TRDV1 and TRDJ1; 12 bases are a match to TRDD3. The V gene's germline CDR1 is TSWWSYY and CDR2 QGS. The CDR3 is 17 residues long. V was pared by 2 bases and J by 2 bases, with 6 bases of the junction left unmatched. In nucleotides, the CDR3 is TGTGCTCTTGGGGAAGGGGGACTGGGGGATACAACCGATAAACTCATCTTT. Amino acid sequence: CALGEGGLGDTTDKLIF.

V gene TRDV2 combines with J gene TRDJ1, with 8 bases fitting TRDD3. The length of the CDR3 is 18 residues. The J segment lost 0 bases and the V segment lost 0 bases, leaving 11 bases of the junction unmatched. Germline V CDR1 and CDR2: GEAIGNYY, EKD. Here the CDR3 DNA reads TGTGCCTGTGACACCCCCTGGAGACTGGGGGCGCACACCGATAAACTCATCTTT. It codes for CACDTPWRLGAHTDKLIF.

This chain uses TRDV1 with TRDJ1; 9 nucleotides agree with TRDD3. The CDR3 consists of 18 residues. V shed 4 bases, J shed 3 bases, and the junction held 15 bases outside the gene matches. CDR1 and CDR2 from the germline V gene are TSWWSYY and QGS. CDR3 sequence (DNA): TGTGCTCTTGGGGCCCCCCTCCGACGTTGGGGGATATCCGATAAACTCATCTTT. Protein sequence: CALGAPLRRWGISDKLIF.

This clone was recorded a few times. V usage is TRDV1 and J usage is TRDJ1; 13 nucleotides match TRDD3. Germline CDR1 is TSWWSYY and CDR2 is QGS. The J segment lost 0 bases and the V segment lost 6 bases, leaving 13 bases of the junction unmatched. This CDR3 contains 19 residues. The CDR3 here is CALGLLGDTRLRYTDKLIF. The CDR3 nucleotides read TGTGCTCTTGGCCTACTGGGGGATACGCGTCTTCGGTACACCGATAAACTCATCTTT.

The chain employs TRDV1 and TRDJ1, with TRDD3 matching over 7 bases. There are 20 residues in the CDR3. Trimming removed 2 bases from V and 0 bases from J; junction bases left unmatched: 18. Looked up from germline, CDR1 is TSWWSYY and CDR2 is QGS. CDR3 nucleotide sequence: TGTGCTCTTGGGGAAAGTATCGGGGCCCCTGGGGGGTATTACACCGATAAACTCATCTTT. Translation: CALGESIGAPGGYYTDKLIF.

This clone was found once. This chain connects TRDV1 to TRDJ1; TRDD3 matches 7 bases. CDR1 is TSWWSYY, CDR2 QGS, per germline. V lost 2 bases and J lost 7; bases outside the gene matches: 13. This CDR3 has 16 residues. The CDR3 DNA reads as TGTGCTCTTGGGGAAAAGGGGGATGGCCAGTCCATTAAACTCATCTTT. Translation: CALGEKGDGQSIKLIF.

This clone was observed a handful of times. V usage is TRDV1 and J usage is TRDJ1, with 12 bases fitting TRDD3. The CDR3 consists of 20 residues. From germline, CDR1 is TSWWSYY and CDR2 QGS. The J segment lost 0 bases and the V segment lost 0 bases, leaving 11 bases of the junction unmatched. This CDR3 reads CALGELEVGWGIRYTDKLIF. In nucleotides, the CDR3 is TGTGCTCTTGGGGAACTAGAGGTAGGCTGGGGGATACGGTACACCGATAAACTCATCTTT.

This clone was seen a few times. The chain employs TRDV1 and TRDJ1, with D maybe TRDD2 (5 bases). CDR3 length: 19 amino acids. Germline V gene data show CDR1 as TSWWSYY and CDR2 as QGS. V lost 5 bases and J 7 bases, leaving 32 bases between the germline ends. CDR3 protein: CALGPLIGNLRDPRSKLIF. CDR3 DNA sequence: TGTGCTCTTGGGCCCCTGATAGGAAACCTACGGGACCCTCGCTCTAAACTCATCTTT.

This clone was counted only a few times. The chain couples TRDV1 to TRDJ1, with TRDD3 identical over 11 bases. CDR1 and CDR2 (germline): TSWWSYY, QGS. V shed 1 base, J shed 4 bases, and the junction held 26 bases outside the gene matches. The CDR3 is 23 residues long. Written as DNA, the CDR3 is TGTGCTCTTGGGGAACCGGGTCCTACTCTCCCCTGGGGGATACCACCTAATAACGATAAACTCATCTTT. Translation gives CALGEPGPTLPWGIPPNNDKLIF.

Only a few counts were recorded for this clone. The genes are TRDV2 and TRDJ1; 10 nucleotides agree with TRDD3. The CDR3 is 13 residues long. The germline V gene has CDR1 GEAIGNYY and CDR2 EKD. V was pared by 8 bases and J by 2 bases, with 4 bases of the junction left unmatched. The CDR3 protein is CASVLGDTDKLIF. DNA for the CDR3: TGTGCCTCTGTACTGGGGGATACCGATAAACTCATCTTT.

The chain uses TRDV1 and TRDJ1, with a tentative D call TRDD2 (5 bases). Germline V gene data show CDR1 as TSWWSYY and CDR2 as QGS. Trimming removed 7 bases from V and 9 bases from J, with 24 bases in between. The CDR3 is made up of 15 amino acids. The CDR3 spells CALVKALTPITELIF. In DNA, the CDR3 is TGTGCTCTTGTAAAGGCTTTGACTCCTATAACTGAACTCATCTTT.

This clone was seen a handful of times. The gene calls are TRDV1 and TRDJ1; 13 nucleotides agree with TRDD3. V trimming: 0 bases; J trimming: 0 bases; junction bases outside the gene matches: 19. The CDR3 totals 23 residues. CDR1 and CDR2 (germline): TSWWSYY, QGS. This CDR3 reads CALGELFPLPRLGDTTNTDKLIF. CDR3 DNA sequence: TGTGCTCTTGGGGAACTGTTCCCCCTACCCAGACTGGGGGATACGACAAACACCGATAAACTCATCTTT.